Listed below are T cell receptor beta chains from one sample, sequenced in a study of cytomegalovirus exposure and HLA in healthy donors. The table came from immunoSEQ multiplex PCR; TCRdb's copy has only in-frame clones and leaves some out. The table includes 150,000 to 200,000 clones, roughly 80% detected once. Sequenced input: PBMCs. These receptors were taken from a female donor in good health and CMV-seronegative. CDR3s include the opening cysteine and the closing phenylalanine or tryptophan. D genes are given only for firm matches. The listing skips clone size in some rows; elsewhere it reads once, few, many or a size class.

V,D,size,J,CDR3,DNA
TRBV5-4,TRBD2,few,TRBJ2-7,CASSLGLGPTYEQYF,TGTGCCAGCAGCCTCGGACTAGGGCCCACCTACGAGCAGTACTTC
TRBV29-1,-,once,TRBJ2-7,CSGSVRGQLEQYF,TGCAGCGGATCAGTACGAGGGCAGTTAGAGCAGTACTTC
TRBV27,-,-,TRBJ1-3,CASSPGDFAGNTIYF,TGTGCCAGCAGCCCCGGGGATTTTGCTGGAAACACCATATATTTT
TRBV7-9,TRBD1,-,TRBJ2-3,CASSSGTVSTDTQYF,TGTGCCAGCAGCTCCGGGACAGTTAGCACAGATACGCAGTATTTT
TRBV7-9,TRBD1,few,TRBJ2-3,CASSSSGQGGDTQYF,TGTGCCAGCAGCTCCTCCGGACAGGGGGGAGATACGCAGTATTTT
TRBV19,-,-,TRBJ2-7,CASSIETASGEQYF,TGTGCCAGTAGTATCGAGACAGCCTCGGGCGAGCAGTACTTC
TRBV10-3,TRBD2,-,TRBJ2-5,CAISGSGTQETQYF,TGTGCCATCAGTGGTAGCGGGACCCAAGAGACCCAGTACTTC
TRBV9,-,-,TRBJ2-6,CASSAYTGANVLTF,TGTGCCAGCAGCGCATACACTGGGGCCAACGTCCTGACTTTC
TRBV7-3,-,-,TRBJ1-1,CASSSRGATEAFF,TGTGCCAGCAGCTCCAGGGGTGCCACTGAAGCTTTCTTT
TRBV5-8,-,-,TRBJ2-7,CASSLYTPNYEQYF,TGTGCCAGCAGCTTGTACACCCCGAACTACGAGCAGTACTTC
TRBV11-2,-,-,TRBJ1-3,CASSHNPSSGNTIYF,TGTGCCAGCAGCCACAACCCCAGCTCTGGAAACACCATATATTTT
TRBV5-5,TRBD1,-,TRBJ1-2,CASTLGGQGKGYTF,TGTGCCAGCACCCTTGGGGGACAGGGAAAGGGCTACACCTTC
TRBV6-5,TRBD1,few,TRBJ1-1,CASRGGGNTEAFF,TGTGCCAGCAGAGGGGGCGGGAACACTGAAGCTTTCTTT
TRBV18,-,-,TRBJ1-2,CASSPSGPYGYTF,TGTGCCAGCTCACCAAGCGGCCCCTATGGCTACACCTTC
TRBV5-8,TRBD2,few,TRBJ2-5,CASSLVLAGGQETQYF,TGTGCCAGCAGCTTGGTGCTAGCGGGGGGCCAAGAGACCCAGTACTTC
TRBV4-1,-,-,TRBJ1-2,CASSQDDKKGHGYTF,TGCGCCAGCAGCCAAGATGATAAGAAGGGGCACGGCTACACCTTC
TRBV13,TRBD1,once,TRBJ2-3,CASSPRDRGTDTQYF,TGTGCCAGCAGCCCCCGGGACAGGGGAACAGATACGCAGTATTTT
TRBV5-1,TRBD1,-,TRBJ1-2,CASSLDQGEDYGYTF,TGCGCCAGCAGCTTGGATCAGGGGGAGGACTATGGCTACACCTTC
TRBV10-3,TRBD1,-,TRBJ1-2,CAISEGQGADYGYTF,TGTGCCATCAGCGAAGGACAGGGGGCTGACTATGGCTACACCTTC
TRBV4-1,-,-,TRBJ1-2,CASSQPATVNYGYTF,TGCGCCAGCAGCCAACCTGCAACGGTGAACTATGGCTACACCTTC
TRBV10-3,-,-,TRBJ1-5,CATKPYPTENVNQPQHF,TGTGCCACCAAGCCCTACCCTACGGAGAATGTCAATCAGCCCCAGCATTTT
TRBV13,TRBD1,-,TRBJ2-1,CASSLGGQGVNEQFF,TGTGCCAGCAGCTTAGGGGGACAGGGGGTCAATGAGCAGTTCTTC
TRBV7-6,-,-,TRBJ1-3,CASSPQVPRDEAGNTIYF,TGTGCCAGCAGCCCTCAGGTTCCGCGCGACGAAGCTGGAAACACCATATATTTT
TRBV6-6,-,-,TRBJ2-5,CASSYPTGMETQYF,TGTGCCAGCAGTTACCCAACAGGGATGGAGACCCAGTACTTC
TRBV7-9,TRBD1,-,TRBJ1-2,CASSLAAGGNGYTF,TGTGCCAGCAGCTTAGCCGCAGGGGGCAATGGCTACACCTTC
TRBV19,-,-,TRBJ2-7,CASSMTYLGEQYF,TGTGCCAGTAGTATGACTTACCTAGGCGAGCAGTACTTC
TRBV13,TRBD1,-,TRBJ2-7,CASSPAGTGGIYEQYF,TGTGCCAGCAGCCCCGCCGGGACAGGGGGAATCTACGAGCAGTACTTC
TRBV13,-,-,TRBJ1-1,CASSLTQATEAFF,TGTGCCAGCAGCTTAACACAGGCCACTGAAGCTTTCTTT
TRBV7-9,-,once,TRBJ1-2,CASSLDEGLGGYTF,TGTGCCAGCAGCCTAGATGAAGGCCTAGGCGGCTACACCTTC
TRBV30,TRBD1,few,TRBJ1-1,CAWRGGQRNTEAFF,TGTGCCTGGAGGGGGGGACAGAGGAACACTGAAGCTTTCTTT
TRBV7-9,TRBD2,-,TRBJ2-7,CASSAALRAGGNEQYF,TGTGCCAGCAGCGCGGCCCTGCGGGCGGGAGGGAACGAGCAGTACTTC
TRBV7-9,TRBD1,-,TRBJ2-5,CASSLDRGRGETQYF,TGTGCCAGCAGCTTAGACAGGGGCCGGGGAGAGACCCAGTACTTC
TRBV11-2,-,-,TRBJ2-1,CASSLRRETEQFF,TGTGCCAGCAGCTTACGACGGGAGACTGAGCAGTTCTTC
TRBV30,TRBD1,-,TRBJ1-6,CAWSVYGQGREPLHF,TGTGCCTGGAGTGTGTATGGACAGGGTCGAGAACCCCTCCACTTT
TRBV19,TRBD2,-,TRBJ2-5,CASSTGTSSYQETQYF,TGTGCCAGTAGTACCGGGACTAGCTCGTACCAAGAGACCCAGTACTTC
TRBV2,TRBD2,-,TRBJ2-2,CASSVVAGMPGELFF,TGTGCCAGCAGCGTCGTAGCGGGAATGCCCGGGGAGCTGTTTTTT
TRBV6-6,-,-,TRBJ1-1,CASSPPKRAEKAFF,TGTGCCAGCAGTCCCCCGAAGAGGGCAGAAAAAGCTTTCTTT
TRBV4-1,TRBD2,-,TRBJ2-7,CASSQMGLAGNEQYF,TGCGCCAGCAGCCAGATGGGCCTAGCGGGAAACGAGCAGTACTTC
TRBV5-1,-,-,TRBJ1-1,CASSFRQTNTEAFF,TGCGCCAGCAGCTTCAGGCAGACGAACACTGAAGCTTTCTTT
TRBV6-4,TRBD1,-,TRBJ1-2,CASRRTGRSYGYTF,TGTGCCAGCAGAAGGACAGGGAGGAGCTATGGCTACACCTTC
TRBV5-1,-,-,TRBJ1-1,CASREDQGLTEAFF,TGCGCCAGCAGAGAGGATCAGGGACTCACTGAAGCTTTCTTT
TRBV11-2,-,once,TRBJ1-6,CASKGGRRNSPLHF,TGTGCCAGCAAAGGAGGCAGACGTAATTCACCCCTCCACTTT
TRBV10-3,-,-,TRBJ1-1,CAISADLGQIEAFF,TGTGCCATCAGTGCGGACCTTGGACAGATTGAAGCTTTCTTT
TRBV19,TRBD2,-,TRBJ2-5,CASTLTSGQETQYF,TGTGCCAGTACCTTGACTAGCGGGCAAGAGACCCAGTACTTC
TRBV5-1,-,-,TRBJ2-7,CASSLEDPARDKQYF,TGCGCCAGCAGCTTGGAGGACCCAGCAAGGGACAAGCAGTACTTC
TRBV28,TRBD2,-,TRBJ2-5,CASSLLAGDTMETQYF,TGTGCCAGCAGTTTACTAGCGGGAGACACGATGGAGACCCAGTACTTC
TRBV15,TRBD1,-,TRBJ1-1,CATSRGGTGFTEAFF,TGTGCCACCAGCAGAGGCGGGACAGGGTTCACTGAAGCTTTCTTT
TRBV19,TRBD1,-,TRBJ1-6,CASSPGGQGDNSPLHF,TGTGCCAGTAGTCCAGGGGGACAGGGAGATAATTCACCCCTCCACTTT
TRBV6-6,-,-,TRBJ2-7,CASTMGHGGAYEQYF,TGTGCCAGCACCATGGGGCATGGCGGAGCCTACGAGCAGTACTTC
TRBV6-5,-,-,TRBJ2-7,CASSQQGGTFYEQYF,TGTGCCAGCAGTCAACAGGGAGGGACATTCTACGAGCAGTACTTC